What follows is one T cell receptor (beta chain) and its context. Its antigen remains unidentified. Between the trimmed V and J ends, which lost 8 bases and 0 bases, there was a span of 11 bases. Germline V CDR1 and CDR2: SNHLY, FYNNEI. This CDR3 has 14 amino acids. Co-extraction yielded RNA and DNA from roughly 20-30 mg of unsorted bulk tissue. Patients underwent resection of primary liver carcinoma. This entry belongs to a study of tumor-infiltrating lymphocytes in primary liver carcinoma. General study findings and limits: Top-250-clone fractions were significantly higher in tumors than in blood (p = 0.039).

From 400 to 500 ng total RNA, TCR beta cDNA was generated with a primer in the constant region. Investigators got TCR beta libraries out of three nested multiplex PCR rounds, done with slightly modified ARM-PCR. The opening two PCR rounds, ten to eleven cycles each, paired TRBV1-TRBV30 forward primers with a C-beta reverse primer. TCRdb itself ran the multiplex PCR reads through MiXCR, one entry per CDR3 protein. Of approximately 92,000 distinct CDR3 sequences listed, just over 65% are singletons. The TCR comes from a man aged 40-50 years with primary liver carcinoma and hepatitis B virus infection. Sequenced material: tumor-adjacent normal liver tissue. This chain connects TRBV2 to TRBJ1-5; D is undetermined. For the CDR3, the DNA is TGTGCCAGCGCGGGAGTATATAGCAATCAGCCCCAGCATTTT. Translation gives CASAGVYSNQPQHF.